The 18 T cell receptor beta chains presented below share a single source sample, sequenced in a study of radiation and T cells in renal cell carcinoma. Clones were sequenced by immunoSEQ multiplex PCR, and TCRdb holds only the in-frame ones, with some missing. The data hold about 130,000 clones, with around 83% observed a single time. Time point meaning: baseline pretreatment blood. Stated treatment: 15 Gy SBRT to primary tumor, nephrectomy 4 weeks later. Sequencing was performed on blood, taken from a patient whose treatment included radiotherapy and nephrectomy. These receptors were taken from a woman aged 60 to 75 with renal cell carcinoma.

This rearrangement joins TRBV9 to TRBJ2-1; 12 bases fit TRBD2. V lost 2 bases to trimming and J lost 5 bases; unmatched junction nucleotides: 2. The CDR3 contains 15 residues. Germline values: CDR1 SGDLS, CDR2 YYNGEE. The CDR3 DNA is TGTGCCAGCAGCGTCTGGACTAGCGGGAACAATGAGCAGTTCTTC. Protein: CASSVWTSGNNEQFF.

The CDR3 nucleotides read TGTGCCAGCAGTTCCGCCGGGACCTTCGAAGACACTGAAGCTTTCTTT. As protein: CASSSAGTFEDTEAFF. The chain has TRBV28 and TRBJ1-1, with D perhaps TRBD1 (5 bases). The CDR3 spans 16 residues. Germline V gene sequence: CDR1 MDHEN, CDR2 SYDVKM. V lost 4 bases to trimming and J lost 3 bases, with 18 bases between them.

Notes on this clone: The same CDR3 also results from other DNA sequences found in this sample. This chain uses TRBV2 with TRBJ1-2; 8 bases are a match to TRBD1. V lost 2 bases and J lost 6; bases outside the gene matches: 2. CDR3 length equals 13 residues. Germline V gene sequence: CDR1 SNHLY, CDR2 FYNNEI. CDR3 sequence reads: CASSETGGHGYTF. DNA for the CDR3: TGTGCCAGCAGTGAAACAGGGGGGCATGGCTACACCTTC. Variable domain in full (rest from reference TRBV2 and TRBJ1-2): EPEVTQTPSHQVTQMGQEVILRCVPISNHLYFYWYRQILGQKVEFLVSFYNNEISEKSEIFDDQFSVERPDGSNFTLKIRSTKLEDSAMYFCASSETGGHGYTFGSGTRLTVV.

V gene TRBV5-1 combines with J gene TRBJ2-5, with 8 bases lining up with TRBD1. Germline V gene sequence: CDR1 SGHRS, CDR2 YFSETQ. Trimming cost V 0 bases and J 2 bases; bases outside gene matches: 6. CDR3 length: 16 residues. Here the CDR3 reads CASSLGFGQGQETQYF. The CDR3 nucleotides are TGCGCCAGCAGCTTGGGTTTCGGACAGGGACAAGAGACCCAGTACTTC.

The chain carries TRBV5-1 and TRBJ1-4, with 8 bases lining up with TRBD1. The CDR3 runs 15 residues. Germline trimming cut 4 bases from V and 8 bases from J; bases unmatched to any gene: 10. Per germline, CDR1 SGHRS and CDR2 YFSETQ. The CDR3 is CASSPGTGSQEKLFF. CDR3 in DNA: TGCGCCAGCAGCCCGGGGACAGGTTCTCAGGAAAAACTGTTTTTT.

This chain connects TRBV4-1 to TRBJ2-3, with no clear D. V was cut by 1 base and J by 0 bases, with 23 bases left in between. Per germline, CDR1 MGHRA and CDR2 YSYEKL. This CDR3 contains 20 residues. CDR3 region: CASSQVWARPRSLSTDTQYF. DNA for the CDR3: TGCGCCAGCAGCCAAGTTTGGGCCCGCCCAAGAAGCCTTAGCACAGATACGCAGTATTTT.

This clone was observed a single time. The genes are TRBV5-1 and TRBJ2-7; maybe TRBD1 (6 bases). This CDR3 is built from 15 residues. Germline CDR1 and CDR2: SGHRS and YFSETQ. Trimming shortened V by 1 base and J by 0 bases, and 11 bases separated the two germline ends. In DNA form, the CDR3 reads TGCGCCAGCAGCTTGCCCCGGACAGCCTCCTACGAGCAGTACTTC. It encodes CASSLPRTASYEQYF.

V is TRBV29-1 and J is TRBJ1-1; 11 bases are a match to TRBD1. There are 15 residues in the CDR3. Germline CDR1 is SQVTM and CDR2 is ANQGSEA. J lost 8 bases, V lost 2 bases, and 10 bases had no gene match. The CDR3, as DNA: TGCAGCGTTGAAACTGGTCGGGACAGGGGGTCCGAAGCTTTCTTT. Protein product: CSVETGRDRGSEAFF.

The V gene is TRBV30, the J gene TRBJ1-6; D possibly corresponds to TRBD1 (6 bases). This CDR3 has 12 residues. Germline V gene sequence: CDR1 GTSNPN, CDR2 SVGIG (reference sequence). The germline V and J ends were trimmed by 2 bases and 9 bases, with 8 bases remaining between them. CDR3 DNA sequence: TGTGCCTGGAGTAGGACAGTTTCACCCCTCCACTTT. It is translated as CAWSRTVSPLHF.

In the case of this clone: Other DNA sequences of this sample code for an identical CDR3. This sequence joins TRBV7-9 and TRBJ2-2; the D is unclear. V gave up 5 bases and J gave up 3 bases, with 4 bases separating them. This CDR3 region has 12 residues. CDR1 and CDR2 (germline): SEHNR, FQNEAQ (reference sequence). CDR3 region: CASSRDTGELFF. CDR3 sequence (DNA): TGTGCCAGCAGCAGGGACACCGGGGAGCTGTTTTTT.

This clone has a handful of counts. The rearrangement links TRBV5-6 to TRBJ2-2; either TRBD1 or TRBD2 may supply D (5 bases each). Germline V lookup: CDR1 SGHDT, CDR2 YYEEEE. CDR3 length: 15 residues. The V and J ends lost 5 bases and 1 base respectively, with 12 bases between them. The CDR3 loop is CASSRGDVNTGELFF. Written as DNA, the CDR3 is TGTGCCAGCAGTCGAGGGGACGTGAACACCGGGGAGCTGTTTTTT.

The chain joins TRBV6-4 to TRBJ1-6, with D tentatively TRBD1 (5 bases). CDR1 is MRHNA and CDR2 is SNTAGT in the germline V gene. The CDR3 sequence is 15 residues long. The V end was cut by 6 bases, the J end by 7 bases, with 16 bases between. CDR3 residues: CASSPLGARNSPLHF. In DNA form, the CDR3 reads TGTGCCAGCAGCCCCCTAGGGGCGCGGAATTCACCCCTCCACTTT.

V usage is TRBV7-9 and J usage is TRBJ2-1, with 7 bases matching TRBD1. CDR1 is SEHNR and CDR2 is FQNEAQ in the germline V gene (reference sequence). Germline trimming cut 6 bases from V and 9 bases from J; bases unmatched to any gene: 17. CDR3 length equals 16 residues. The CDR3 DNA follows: TGTGCCAGCAGTTTGGACAGGATGGGTTTACAGGTTGAGCAGTTCTTC. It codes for CASSLDRMGLQVEQFF.

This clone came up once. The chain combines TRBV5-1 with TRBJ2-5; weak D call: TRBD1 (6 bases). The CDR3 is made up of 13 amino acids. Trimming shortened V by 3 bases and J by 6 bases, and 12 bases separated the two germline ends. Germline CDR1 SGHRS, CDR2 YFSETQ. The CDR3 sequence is CASSWEQGKTQYF. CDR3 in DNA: TGCGCCAGCAGCTGGGAGCAGGGGAAGACCCAGTACTTC. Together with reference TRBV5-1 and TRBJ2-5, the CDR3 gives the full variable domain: KAGVTQTPRYLIKTRGQQVTLSCSPISGHRSVSWYQQTPGQGLQFLFEYFSETQRNKGNFPGRFSGRQFSNSRSEMNVSTLELGDSALYLCASSWEQGKTQYFGPGTRLLVL.

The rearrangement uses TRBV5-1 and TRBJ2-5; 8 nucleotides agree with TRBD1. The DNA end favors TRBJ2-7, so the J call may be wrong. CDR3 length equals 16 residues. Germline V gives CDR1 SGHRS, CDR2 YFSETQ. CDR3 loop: CASSLALTGVLYEQYF. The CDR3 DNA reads TGCGCCAGCAGCTTGGCCCTGACAGGGGTACTGTACGAGCAGTACTTC.

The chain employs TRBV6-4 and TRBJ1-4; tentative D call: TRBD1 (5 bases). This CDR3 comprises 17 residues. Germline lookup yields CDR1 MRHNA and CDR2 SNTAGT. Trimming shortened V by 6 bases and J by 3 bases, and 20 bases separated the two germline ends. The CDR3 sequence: CASSLGGGAGANEKLFF. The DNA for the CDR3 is TGTGCCAGCAGCCTTGGCGGCGGGGCAGGTGCTAATGAAAAACTGTTTTTT.

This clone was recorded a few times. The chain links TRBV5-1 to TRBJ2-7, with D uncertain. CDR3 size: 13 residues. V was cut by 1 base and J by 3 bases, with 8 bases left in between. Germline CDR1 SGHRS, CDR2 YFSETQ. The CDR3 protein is CASSLRANYEQYF. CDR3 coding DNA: TGCGCCAGCAGCTTGAGAGCGAACTACGAGCAGTACTTC. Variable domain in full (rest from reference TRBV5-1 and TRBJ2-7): KAGVTQTPRYLIKTRGQQVTLSCSPISGHRSVSWYQQTPGQGLQFLFEYFSETQRNKGNFPGRFSGRQFSNSRSEMNVSTLELGDSALYLCASSLRANYEQYFGPGTRLTVT.

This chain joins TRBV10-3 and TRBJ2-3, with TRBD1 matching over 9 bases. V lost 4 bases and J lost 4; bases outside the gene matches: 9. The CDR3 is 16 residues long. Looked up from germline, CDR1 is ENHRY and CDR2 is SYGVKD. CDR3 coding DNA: TGTGCCATCAGTGGTGGACAGGGGAGTCTAGCAGATACGCAGTATTTT. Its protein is CAISGGQGSLADTQYF.